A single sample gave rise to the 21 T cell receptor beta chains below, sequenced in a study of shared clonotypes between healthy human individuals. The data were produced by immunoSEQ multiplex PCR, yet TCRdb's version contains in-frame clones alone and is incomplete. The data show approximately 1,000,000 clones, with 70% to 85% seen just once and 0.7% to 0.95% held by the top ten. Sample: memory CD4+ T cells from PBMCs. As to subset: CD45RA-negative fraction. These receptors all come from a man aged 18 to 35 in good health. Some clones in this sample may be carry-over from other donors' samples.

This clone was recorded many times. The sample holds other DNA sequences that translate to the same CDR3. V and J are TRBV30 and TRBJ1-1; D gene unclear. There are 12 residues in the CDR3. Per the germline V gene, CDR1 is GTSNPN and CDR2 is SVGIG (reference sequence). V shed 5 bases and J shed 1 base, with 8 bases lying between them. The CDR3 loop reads CAWAPGNTEAFF. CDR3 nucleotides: TGTGCCTGGGCCCCGGGGAACACTGAAGCTTTCTTT.

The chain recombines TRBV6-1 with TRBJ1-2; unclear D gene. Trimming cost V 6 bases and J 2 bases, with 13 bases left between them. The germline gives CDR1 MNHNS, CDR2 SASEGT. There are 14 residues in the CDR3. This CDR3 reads CASRDFTENYGYTF. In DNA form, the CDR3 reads TGTGCCAGCAGGGACTTTACAGAAAACTATGGCTACACCTTC.

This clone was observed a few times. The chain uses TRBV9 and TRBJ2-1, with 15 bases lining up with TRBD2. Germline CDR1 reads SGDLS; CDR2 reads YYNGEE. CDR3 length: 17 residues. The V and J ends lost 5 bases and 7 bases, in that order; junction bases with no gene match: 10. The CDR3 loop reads CASRPPGLAGGVNEQFF. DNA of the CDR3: TGTGCCAGCAGGCCGCCGGGACTAGCGGGAGGTGTGAATGAGCAGTTCTTC. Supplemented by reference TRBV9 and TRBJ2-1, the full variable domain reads DSGVTQTPKHLITATGQRVTLRCSPRSGDLSVYWYQQSLDQGLQFLIQYYNGEERAKGNILERFSAQQFPDLHSELNLSSLELGDSALYFCASRPPGLAGGVNEQFFGPGTRLTVL.

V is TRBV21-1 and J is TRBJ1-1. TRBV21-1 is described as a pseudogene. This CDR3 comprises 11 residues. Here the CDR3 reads CASRRDTEAFF. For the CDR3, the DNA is TGTGCCAGCAGGAGAGACACTGAAGCTTTCTTT.

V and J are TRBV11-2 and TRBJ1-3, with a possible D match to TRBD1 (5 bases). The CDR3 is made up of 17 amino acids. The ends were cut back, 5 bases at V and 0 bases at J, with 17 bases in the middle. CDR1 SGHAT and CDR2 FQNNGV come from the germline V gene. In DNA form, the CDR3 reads TGTGCCAGCAGCCGGGACTCGACGGGCCCCTCTGGAAACACCATATATTTT. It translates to CASSRDSTGPSGNTIYF.

CDR3: CASSQQTAASYEQYF. CDR3 DNA: TGCGCCAGCAGCCAACAGACAGCCGCCTCCTACGAGCAGTACTTC. The V gene is TRBV4-1, the J gene TRBJ2-7; maybe TRBD1 (5 bases). The CDR3 totals 15 residues. CDR1 is MGHRA and CDR2 is YSYEKL in the germline V gene. V was trimmed by 2 bases and J by 0 bases, leaving 11 bases between them.

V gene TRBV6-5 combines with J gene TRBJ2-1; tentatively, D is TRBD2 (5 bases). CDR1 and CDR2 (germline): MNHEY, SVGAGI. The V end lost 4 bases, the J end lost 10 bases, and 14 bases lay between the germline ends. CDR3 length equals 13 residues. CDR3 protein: CASSSSGQREQFF. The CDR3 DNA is TGTGCCAGCAGTTCCAGCGGCCAGCGCGAGCAGTTCTTC.

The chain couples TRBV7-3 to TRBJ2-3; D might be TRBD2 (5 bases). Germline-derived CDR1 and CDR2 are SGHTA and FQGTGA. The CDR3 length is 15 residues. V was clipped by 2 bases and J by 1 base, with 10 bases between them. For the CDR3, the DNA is TGTGCCAGCAGCTTATTGGGAGTGGGCACAGATACGCAGTATTTT. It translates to CASSLLGVGTDTQYF.

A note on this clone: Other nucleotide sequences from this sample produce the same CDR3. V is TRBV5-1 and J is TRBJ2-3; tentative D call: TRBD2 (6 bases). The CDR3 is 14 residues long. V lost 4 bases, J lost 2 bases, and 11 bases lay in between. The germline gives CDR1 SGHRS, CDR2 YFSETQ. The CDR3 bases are TGCGCCAGCAGCCTCGGAGGGGTCACAGATACGCAGTATTTT. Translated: CASSLGGVTDTQYF.

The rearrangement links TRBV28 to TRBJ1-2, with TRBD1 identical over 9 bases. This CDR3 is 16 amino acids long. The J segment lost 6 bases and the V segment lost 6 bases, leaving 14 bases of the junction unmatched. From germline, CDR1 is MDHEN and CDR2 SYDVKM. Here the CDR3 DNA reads TGTGCCAGCAGCTCTCCCTTTACAGGGGGCGCGAATGGCTACACCTTC. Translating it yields CASSSPFTGGANGYTF.

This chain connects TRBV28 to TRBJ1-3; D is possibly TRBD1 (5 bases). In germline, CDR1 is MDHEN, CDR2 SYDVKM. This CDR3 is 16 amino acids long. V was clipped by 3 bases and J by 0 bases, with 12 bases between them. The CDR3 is CASSFGDPSSGNTIYF. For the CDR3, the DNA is TGTGCCAGCAGTTTCGGGGACCCAAGCTCTGGAAACACCATATATTTT.

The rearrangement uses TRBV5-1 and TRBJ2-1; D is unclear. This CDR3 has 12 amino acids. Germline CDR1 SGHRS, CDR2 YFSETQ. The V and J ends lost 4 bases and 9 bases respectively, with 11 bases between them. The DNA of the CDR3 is TGCGCCAGCAGCAGGATCTCGGGTGAGCAGTTCTTC. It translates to CASSRISGEQFF.

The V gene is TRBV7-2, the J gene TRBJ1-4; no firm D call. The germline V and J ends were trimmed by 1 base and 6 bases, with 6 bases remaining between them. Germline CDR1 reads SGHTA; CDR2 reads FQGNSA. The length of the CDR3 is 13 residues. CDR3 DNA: TGTGCCAGCAGCTTAGAGTCGTATGAAAAACTGTTTTTT. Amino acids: CASSLESYEKLFF.

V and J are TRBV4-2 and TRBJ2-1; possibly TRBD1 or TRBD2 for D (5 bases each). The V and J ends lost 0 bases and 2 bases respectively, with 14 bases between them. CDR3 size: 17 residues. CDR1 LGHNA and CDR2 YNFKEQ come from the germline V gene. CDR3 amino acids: CASSQDPGTATYNEQFF. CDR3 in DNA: TGTGCCAGCAGCCAAGATCCCGGGACCGCTACCTACAATGAGCAGTTCTTC.

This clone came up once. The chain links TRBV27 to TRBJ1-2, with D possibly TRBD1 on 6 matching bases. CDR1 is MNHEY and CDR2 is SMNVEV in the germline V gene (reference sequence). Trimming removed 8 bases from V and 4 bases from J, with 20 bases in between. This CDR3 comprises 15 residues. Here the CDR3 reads CASVDGRTEAYGYTF. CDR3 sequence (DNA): TGTGCCAGCGTCGATGGAAGGACAGAGGCCTATGGCTACACCTTC.

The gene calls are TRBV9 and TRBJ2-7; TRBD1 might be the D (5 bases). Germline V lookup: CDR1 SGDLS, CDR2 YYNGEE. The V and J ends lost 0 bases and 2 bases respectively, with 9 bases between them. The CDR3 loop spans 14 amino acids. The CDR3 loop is CASSVGPRAYEQYF. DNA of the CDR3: TGTGCCAGCAGCGTAGGTCCCAGGGCCTACGAGCAGTACTTC.

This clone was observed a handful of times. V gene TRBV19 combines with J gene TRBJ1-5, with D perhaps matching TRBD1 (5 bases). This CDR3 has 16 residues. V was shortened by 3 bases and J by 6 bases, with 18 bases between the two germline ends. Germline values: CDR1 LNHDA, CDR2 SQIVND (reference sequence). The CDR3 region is CASSIRSGGAGQPQHF. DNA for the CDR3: TGTGCCAGTAGTATTAGATCCGGTGGGGCCGGTCAGCCCCAGCATTTT.

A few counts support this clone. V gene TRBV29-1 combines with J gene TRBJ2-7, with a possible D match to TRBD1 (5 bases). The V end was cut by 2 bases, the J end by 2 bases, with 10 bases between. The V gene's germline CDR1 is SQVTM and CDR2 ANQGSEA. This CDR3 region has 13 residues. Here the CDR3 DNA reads TGCAGCGTTGAACAGGACACCACCTACGAGCAGTACTTC. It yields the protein CSVEQDTTYEQYF.

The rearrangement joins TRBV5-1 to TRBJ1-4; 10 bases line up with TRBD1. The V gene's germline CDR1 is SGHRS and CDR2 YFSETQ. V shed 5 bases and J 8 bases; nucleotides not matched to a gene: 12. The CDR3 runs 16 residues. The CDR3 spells CASSRGQGVPEEKLFF. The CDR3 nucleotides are TGCGCCAGCAGTCGAGGACAGGGGGTGCCGGAGGAAAAACTGTTTTTT.

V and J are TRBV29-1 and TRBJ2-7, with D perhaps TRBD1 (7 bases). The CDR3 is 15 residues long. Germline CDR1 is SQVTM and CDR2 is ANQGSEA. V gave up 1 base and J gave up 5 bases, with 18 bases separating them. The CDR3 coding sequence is TGCAGCGTTGAAGGGGCCGCAGGGGGGTGGGACGAGCAGTACTTC. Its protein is CSVEGAAGGWDEQYF.

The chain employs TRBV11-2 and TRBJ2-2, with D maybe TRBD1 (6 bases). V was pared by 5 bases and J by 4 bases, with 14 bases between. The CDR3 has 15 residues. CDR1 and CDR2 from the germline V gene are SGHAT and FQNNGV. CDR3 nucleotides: TGTGCCAGCAGCCCTGGGACATCCATCACCGGGGAGCTGTTTTTT. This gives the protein CASSPGTSITGELFF.